This T cell receptor (beta chain) was found in a study of molecular identifiers for immune sequencing clone quantification. Study results and caveats: Under 1% of molecules in naive cells, but over 98% of effector molecules, belonged to clones above 20 RNA copies.

With 4 bases removed from V and 1 base from J, the gap between germline ends came to 8 bases. This CDR3 comprises 12 residues. Per germline, CDR1 SQVTM and CDR2 ANQGSEA. For bulk TCR libraries, previously described methods and listed TCR primers were used. TCRdb re-called the PCR reads through MiXCR, storing one row per CDR3 protein. In the table there are 85,000 to 100,000 distinct CDR3 sequences, 24% of which are singletons. Naive CD8 libraries were made from approximately 20,000 to 1,000,000 sorted cells, and they used 10%, 30% or 50% RNA. Sorted naive CD8 T cells were those defined as CD8+CD4-CCR7+CD45RA+. This clonotype showed up many times. The antigen is undetermined.

This chain uses TRBV29-1 with TRBJ2-7, with D possibly TRBD1 on 5 matching bases. The sample taken for sequencing was naive CD8+ T cells from blood, with Jurkat cell RNA spiked in. Subset described: FACS-sorted CD8+CD4-CCR7+CD45RA+ naive T cells. This clonotype was sampled from a human donor in good health. Some libraries in this study had Jurkat cell RNA spiked in. Here the CDR3 reads CSVVGDSYEQYF. For the CDR3, the DNA is TGCAGCGTTGTAGGGGATTCCTACGAGCAGTACTTC.